A selection of T cell receptor beta chains follows, all from one sample in a study of blood T cell repertoires in COVID-19. TCRdb's table, derived via immunoSEQ multiplex PCR, lists solely in-frame clones and lacks some. Counted here are hundreds of thousands of clones, 85% to 90% occurring once; the ten biggest clones make up 11%. The sample consisted of peripheral blood. The receptor set was obtained from a young woman with COVID-19, enrolled during active disease. Each CDR3 is given with its conserved first and last residue. The D gene is left open where the match is weak.

TRBV3-1/TRBV3-2	TRBD2	TRBJ2-3	CASSQDRASGGADTQYF
TRBV18	NA	TRBJ2-3	CASSPVYTDTQYF
TRBV10-1	TRBD2	TRBJ2-1	CASSESGGVSYNEQFF
TRBV5-1	NA	TRBJ2-7	CASRGPAGIDEQYF
TRBV6-1	NA	TRBJ2-1	CASSDFRSEQFF
TRBV19	TRBD2	TRBJ2-2	CASSATSGRAAITGELFF
TRBV10-3	TRBD1	TRBJ2-7	CAISRDRVGEQYF
TRBV29-1	TRBD2	TRBJ2-3	CSVQSGIDTDTQYF
TRBV28	NA	TRBJ2-7	CASSLKSGEQYF
TRBV19	TRBD2	TRBJ2-7	CASSLRGDYEQYF
TRBV19	TRBD1	TRBJ2-7	CASSRSGQGSYEQYF
TRBV19	TRBD1	TRBJ1-5	CASSSGQGNQPQHF
TRBV28	NA	TRBJ2-3	CASSFGSGDTQYF
TRBV6-2/TRBV6-3	TRBD1	TRBJ2-7	CASSESGTGFSEQYF
TRBV4-1	NA	TRBJ1-3	CASSRIGGSSGNTIYF
TRBV28	NA	TRBJ2-3	CASSRTFPPDTQYF
TRBV28	NA	TRBJ1-3	CASRPHGAGNTIYF
TRBV9	NA	TRBJ2-1	CASSVEQTYEQFF
TRBV5-1	TRBD2	TRBJ2-5	CASSFGRTSGLKETQYF
TRBV24-1	TRBD2	TRBJ2-7	CATSESGLAGVEQYF
TRBV4-3	NA	TRBJ2-7	CASSQDAQFSSYEQYF
TRBV10-3	TRBD2	TRBJ2-3	CAISAADSGSVRDTQYF
TRBV5-5	TRBD1	TRBJ1-4	CASSEQGADEKLFF
TRBV19	NA	TRBJ2-2	CASSTTGRNTGELFF
TRBV4-3	TRBD2	TRBJ2-7	CASSRAGTSGPYEQYF
TRBV27	TRBD2	TRBJ2-7	CASSLRGRGGRNEQYF
TRBV5-5	NA	TRBJ1-2	CASEGEWYGYTF
TRBV30	NA	TRBJ2-2	CAWCRGPSNTGELFF
TRBV6-5	NA	TRBJ2-2	CASSSQGEAGELFF
TRBV2	NA	TRBJ1-2	CASSERPPPDYGYTF
TRBV4-1	TRBD1	TRBJ1-4	CASSQDPGGSGGQYEKLFF
TRBV6-2/TRBV6-3	NA	TRBJ2-6	CASSPYSRGAESGANVLTF
TRBV27	TRBD1	TRBJ1-6	CASSLLHGTGSSYNSPLHF
TRBV27	TRBD1	TRBJ2-5	CASSSPGQGVTQYF
TRBV7-6	TRBD2	TRBJ2-1	CASSLYPGLAESNSYNEQFF
TRBV27	NA	TRBJ2-7	CASGWPGARVGPDEQYF
TRBV20-1	NA	TRBJ2-7	CSASGTLYEQYF
TRBV3-1/TRBV3-2	NA	TRBJ1-2	CASSQASLLTF
TRBV7-8	TRBD1	TRBJ2-2	CASSHPGQSFGELFF
TRBV10-3	TRBD1	TRBJ2-2	CAIKEGQGSGELFF
TRBV28	NA	TRBJ2-5	CASSFPGARETQYF
TRBV9	TRBD2	TRBJ2-1	CASSPRGAGGSDEQFF
TRBV3-1/TRBV3-2	NA	TRBJ2-7	CASSQQGRRYEQYF
TRBV7-3	TRBD2	TRBJ2-3	CASSLKGGRDVSPVTDTQYF
TRBV4-1	NA	TRBJ1-5	CASSQVVGGNQPQHF
TRBV10-1	NA	TRBJ2-7	CASSADQAGLVEEQYF